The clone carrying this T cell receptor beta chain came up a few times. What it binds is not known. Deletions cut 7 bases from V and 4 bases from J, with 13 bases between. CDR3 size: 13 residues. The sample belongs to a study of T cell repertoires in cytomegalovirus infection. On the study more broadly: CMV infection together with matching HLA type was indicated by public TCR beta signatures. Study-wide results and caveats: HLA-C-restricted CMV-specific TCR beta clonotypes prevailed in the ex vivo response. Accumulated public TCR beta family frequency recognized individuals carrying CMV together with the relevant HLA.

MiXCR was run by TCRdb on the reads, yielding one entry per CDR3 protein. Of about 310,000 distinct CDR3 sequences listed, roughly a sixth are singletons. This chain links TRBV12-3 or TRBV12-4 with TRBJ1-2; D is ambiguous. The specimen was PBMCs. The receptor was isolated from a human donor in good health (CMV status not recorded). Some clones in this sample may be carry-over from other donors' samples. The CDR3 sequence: CASNIAGTYGYTF. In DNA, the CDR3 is TGTGCCAGCAATATTGCAGGAACCTATGGCTACACCTTC.